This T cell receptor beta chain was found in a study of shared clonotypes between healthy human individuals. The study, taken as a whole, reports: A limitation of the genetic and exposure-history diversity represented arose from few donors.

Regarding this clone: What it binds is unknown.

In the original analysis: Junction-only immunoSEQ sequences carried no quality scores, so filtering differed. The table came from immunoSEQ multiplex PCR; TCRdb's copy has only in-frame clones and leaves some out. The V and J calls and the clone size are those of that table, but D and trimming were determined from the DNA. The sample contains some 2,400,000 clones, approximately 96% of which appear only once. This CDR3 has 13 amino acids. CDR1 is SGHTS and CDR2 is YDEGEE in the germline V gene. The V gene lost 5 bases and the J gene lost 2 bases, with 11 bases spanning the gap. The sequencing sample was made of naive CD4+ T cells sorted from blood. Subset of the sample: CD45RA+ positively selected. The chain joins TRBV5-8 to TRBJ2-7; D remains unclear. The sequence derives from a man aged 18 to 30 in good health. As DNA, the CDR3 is TGTGCCAGCAGTCGTTTTGAGACCTACGAGCAGTACTTC. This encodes CASSRFETYEQYF.